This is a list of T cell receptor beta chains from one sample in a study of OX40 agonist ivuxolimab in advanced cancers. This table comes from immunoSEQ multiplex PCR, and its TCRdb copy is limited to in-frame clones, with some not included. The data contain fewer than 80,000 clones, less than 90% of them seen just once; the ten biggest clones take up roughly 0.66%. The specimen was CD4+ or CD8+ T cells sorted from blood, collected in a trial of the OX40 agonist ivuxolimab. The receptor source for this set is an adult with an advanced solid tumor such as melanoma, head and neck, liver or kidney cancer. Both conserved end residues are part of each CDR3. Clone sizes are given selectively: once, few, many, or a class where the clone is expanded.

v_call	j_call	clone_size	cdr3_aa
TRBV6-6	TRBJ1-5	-	CASSPRGKGNQPQHF
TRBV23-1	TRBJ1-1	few	CASSGLRGF
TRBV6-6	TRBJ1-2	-	CASSYRDRYGYTF
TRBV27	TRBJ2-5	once	CASSLSTDPTGQETQYF
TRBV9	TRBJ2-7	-	CASSATPTGQSYEQYF
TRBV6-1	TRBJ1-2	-	CASRAVDGYTF
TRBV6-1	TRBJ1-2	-	CASSGQEMADYGYTF
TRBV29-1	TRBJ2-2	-	CSVVVGDRGNTGELFF
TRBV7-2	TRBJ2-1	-	CASSFRTGSYNEQFF
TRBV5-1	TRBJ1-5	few	CASSPLPGGNQPQHF
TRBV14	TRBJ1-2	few	CASSDRGSYGYTF
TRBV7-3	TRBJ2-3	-	CASSVGLAVDTQYF
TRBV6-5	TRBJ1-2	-	CACRPSDRPSGYTF
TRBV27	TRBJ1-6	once	CASSSGRVFGSPLHF
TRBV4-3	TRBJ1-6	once	CASSQEGEGNSPLHF
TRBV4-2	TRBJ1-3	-	CASSQEGTEGNTIYF
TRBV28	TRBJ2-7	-	CASSLSNPPYEQYF
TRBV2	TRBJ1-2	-	CASSDRRGTYGYTF
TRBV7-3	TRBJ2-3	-	CASSLAGVSTDTQYF
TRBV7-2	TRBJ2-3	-	CASSPTTDTQYF
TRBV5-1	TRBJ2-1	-	CASSLLAGAYNEQFF
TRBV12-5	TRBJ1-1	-	CASGPSGGRTEAFF
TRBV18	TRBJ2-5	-	CASSLDMETQYF
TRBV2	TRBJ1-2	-	CASSDVYPNYGYTF
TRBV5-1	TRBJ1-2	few	CASSLRGTDLGYTF
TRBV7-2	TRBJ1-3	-	CASSLGFAGNTIYF
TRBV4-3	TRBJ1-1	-	CASSGGGGQGAFEAFF
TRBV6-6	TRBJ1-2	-	CASSRNQDRSGYTF
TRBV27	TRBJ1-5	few	CASSPTGGHNQPQHF
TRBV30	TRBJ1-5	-	CAWSVGSGNQPQHF
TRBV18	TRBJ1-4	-	CASSPQGIGEKLFF
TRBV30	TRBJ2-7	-	CAWSVQGAYEQYF
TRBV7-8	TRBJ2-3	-	CASSSRSGTATDTQYF
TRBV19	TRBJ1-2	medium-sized	CASSPSGTEANYGYTF
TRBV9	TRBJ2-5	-	CASSVGLAGPPETQYF
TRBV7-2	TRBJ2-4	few	CASSLASENSGIQYF
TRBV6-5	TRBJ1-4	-	CASRGGHTTNEKLFF
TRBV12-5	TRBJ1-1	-	CASGSGRGTEAFF
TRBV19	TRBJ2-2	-	CASSMVFGSGASGELFF
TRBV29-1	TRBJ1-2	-	CSVKPGLLDVYTF
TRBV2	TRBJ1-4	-	CASRVQGGGEKLFF
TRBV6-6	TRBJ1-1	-	CASSYGWAGMNTEAFF